The 14 T cell receptor beta chains presented below share a single source sample, sequenced in a study of blood T cell repertoires in COVID-19. Only in-frame clones appear in the TCRdb table, and some are missing; sequencing was by immunoSEQ multiplex PCR. The sample includes 24,000 or so clones, roughly 84% seen only once; the top ten take approximately 13%. Source material: peripheral blood. Every receptor here comes from a human donor in a cohort sampled during active COVID-19. The donor label of this sample is uncertain.

CDR3 in amino acids: CASSQDIGRGAKDTQYF. The CDR3 DNA reads as TGCGCCAGCAGCCAAGATATAGGGCGGGGGGCCAAAGATACGCAGTATTTT. The chain carries TRBV4-3 and TRBJ2-3, with 8 bases lining up with TRBD2. The CDR3 totals 17 residues. J was trimmed by 5 bases and V by 0 bases; bases with no gene match: 10. CDR1 is LGHNA and CDR2 is YSLEER in the germline V gene.

The chain combines TRBV27 with TRBJ2-3; D might be TRBD2 (6 bases). This CDR3 has 13 residues. Trimming removed 6 bases at V and 3 bases at J, with 10 bases between. The germline gives CDR1 MNHEY, CDR2 SMNVEV (reference sequence). CDR3 in DNA: TGTGCCAGCAGACTAGCAGGTACAGATACGCAGTATTTT. Its protein product is CASRLAGTDTQYF.

The V and J genes are TRBV23-1 and TRBJ1-1, with D possibly TRBD1 on 6 matching bases. TRBV23-1 is designated an ORF whose function remains uncertain. The germline V and J ends were trimmed by 2 bases and 6 bases, with 19 bases remaining between them. The CDR3 runs 16 residues. The CDR3 spells CASSQTGIWVCPEAFF. The CDR3 DNA reads as TGCGCCAGCAGTCAAACAGGGATCTGGGTGTGCCCTGAAGCTTTCTTT.

This clone was seen a few times. The rearrangement joins TRBV14 to TRBJ1-2, with D perhaps TRBD1 (6 bases). The V and J ends lost 4 bases and 3 bases respectively, with 18 bases between them. The CDR3 length is 16 residues. Per the germline V gene, CDR1 is SGHDN and CDR2 is FVKESK. CDR3 residues: CASSLLRGAGDYGYTF. The CDR3 region has the DNA TGTGCCAGCAGCCTCCTGCGGGGGGCCGGCGACTATGGCTACACCTTC.

The chain combines TRBV2 with TRBJ1-6, with D possibly matching TRBD1 (5 bases). The CDR3 extends over 15 amino acids. Trimming shortened V by 3 bases and J by 3 bases, and 9 bases separated the two germline ends. Germline lookup yields CDR1 SNHLY and CDR2 FYNNEI. The CDR3 sequence: CASSDQGYYNSPLHF. The DNA for the CDR3 is TGTGCCAGCAGTGACCAGGGCTACTATAATTCACCCCTCCACTTT.

This chain joins TRBV4-1 and TRBJ2-2, with 7 bases that match TRBD2. In germline, CDR1 is MGHRA, CDR2 YSYEKL. Unmatched junction bases numbered 2, after V lost 1 base and J lost 6 bases. The CDR3 consists of 14 residues. CDR3 region: CASSQGLASGELFF. CDR3 DNA sequence: TGCGCCAGCAGCCAAGGACTAGCCTCCGGGGAGCTGTTTTTT.

This chain uses TRBV7-9 with TRBJ2-7; D might be TRBD1 (5 bases). Trimming pared 1 base from V and 5 bases from J, leaving 9 bases between. This CDR3 has 13 amino acids. The germline V gene has CDR1 SEHNR and CDR2 FQNEAQ (reference sequence). CDR3 sequence: CASSLGARDEQYF. The CDR3 bases are TGTGCCAGCAGCTTAGGAGCCAGGGACGAGCAGTACTTC.

The chain links TRBV7-6 to TRBJ2-5; 8 positions match TRBD1. The V gene end was trimmed by 1 base and the J gene end by 4 bases; junction bases not matched to a gene: 5. There are 15 residues in the CDR3. Germline CDR1 is SGHVS and CDR2 is FNYEAQ. CDR3 sequence reads: CASSLETGVLETQYF. DNA of the CDR3: TGTGCCAGCAGCTTAGAGACAGGGGTGTTAGAGACCCAGTACTTC.

This clone is labeled large (0.1 to 1%). The sample has other DNA sequences that encode this CDR3 too. The chain uses TRBV28 and TRBJ2-3, with D possibly TRBD2 on 6 matching bases. The length of the CDR3 is 14 residues. In germline, CDR1 is MDHEN, CDR2 SYDVKM. Trimming cost V 7 bases and J 1 base, with 12 bases left between them. CDR3 in amino acids: CASTRSGGTDTQYF. CDR3 coding DNA: TGTGCCAGCACACGTAGCGGCGGCACAGATACGCAGTATTTT.

The V gene is TRBV5-4, the J gene TRBJ2-5, with 11 positions matching TRBD2. Germline V gene lookup returns CDR1 SGHNT and CDR2 YYREEE (reference sequence). V lost 2 bases, J lost 1 base, and 1 base stayed unmatched. The CDR3 has 15 amino acids. This CDR3 is CASSLTSGGQETQYF. DNA for the CDR3: TGTGCCAGCAGCTTAACTAGCGGGGGCCAAGAGACCCAGTACTTC.

This chain joins TRBV19 and TRBJ1-5; 7 nucleotides agree with TRBD1. V trimming: 7 bases; J trimming: 6 bases; junction bases outside the gene matches: 15. Germline V gives CDR1 LNHDA, CDR2 SQIVND (reference sequence). This CDR3 contains 16 residues. The CDR3 nucleotides read TGTGCCAGTATGCGACAGGGATTCGGTGTGGCTCAGCCCCAGCATTTT. Translated: CASMRQGFGVAQPQHF.

This chain uses TRBV9 with TRBJ2-7, with 8 bases identical to TRBD1. With 2 bases clipped from V and 1 base from J, the junction kept 5 bases outside the gene matches. CDR3 length: 15 residues. The germline V gene encodes CDR1 SGDLS and CDR2 YYNGEE. This CDR3 reads CASSVGQGVSYEQYF. The DNA of the CDR3 is TGTGCCAGCAGCGTCGGACAGGGTGTTTCCTACGAGCAGTACTTC.

The chain combines TRBV6-1 with TRBJ1-6; maybe TRBD1 (5 bases). This CDR3 contains 14 residues. Per germline, CDR1 MNHNS and CDR2 SASEGT. Between the trimmed V and J ends, which lost 3 bases and 10 bases, there was a span of 13 bases. The CDR3 DNA is TGTGCCAGCAGTGACGGAGGGGCCGCATCACCCCTCCACTTT. Its translation is CASSDGGAASPLHF.

The rearrangement links TRBV14 to TRBJ1-1, with D uncertain. CDR1 and CDR2 from the germline V gene are SGHDN and FVKESK. Deletions cut 5 bases from V and 6 bases from J, with 13 bases between. The CDR3 sequence is 13 residues long. The CDR3 coding sequence is TGTGCCAGCAGCGCCTATCCCGGGGCTGAAGCTTTCTTT. Translated: CASSAYPGAEAFF.